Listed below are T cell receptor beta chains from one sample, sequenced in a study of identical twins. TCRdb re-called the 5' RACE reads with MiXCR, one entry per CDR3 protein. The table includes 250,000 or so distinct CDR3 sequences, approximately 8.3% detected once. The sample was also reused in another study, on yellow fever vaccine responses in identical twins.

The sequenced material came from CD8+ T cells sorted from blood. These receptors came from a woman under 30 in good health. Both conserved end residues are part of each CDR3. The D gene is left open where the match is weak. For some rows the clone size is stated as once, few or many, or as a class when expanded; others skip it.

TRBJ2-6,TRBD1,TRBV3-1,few,TGTGCCAGCAGCCAAGATGGGACAGGGGCCCACTCTGGGGCCAACGTCCTGACTTTC,CASSQDGTGAHSGANVLTF
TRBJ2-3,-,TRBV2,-,TGTGCCAGCAGTTACAGAGTGACTAGCACAGATACGCAGTATTTT,CASSYRVTSTDTQYF
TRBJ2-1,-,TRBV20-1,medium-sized,TGCAGTGCTAGACAACGGGAGAATGAGCAGTTCTTC,CSARQRENEQFF
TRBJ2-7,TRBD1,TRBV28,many,TGTGCCAGCAGTAGGCCCCAGGGGGACTACGAGCAGTACTTC,CASSRPQGDYEQYF
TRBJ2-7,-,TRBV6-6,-,TGTGCCACCCGACACCAAGGTACCGAGCAGTACTTC,CATRHQGTEQYF
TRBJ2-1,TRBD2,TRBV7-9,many,TGTGCCAGCAGCACTCGACTAGCAGGAAATGAGCAGTTCTTC,CASSTRLAGNEQFF
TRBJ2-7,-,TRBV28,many,TGTGCCAGCAGTGGAATTTACAGGGACCTCTCCTACGAGCAGTACTTC,CASSGIYRDLSYEQYF
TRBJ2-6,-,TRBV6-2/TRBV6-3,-,TGTGCCAGCTTTTTCTTAAGGGGGGAAAGGGTCTCCATAAGCTCTGGGGCCAACGTCCTGACTTTC,CASFFLRGERVSISSGANVLTF
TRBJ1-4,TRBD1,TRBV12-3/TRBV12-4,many,TGTGCCAGCAGGGACAGGGGGCTGCCTGAAAAACTGTTTTTT,CASRDRGLPEKLFF
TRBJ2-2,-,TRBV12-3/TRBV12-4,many,TGTGCCAGCAGTGGCCCGGGTACAAGCACCGGGGAGCTGTTTTTT,CASSGPGTSTGELFF
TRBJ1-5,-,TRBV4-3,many,TGCGCCAGCAGCCAAGATTTAACGGGGGCGGACAATCAGCCCCAGCATTTT,CASSQDLTGADNQPQHF
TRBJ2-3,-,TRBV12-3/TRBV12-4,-,TGTGCCAGCAGCCAGGAAGTGCCAGATACGCAGTATTTT,CASSQEVPDTQYF
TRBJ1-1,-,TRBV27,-,TGTGCCAGCAAATTGGAACGGAACACTGAAGCTTTCTTT,CASKLERNTEAFF
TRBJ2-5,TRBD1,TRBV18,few,TGTGCCAGCTCAAAAGACAGGGGGCGACAAGAGACCCAGTACTTC,CASSKDRGRQETQYF
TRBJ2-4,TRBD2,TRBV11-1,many,TGTGCCAGCAGCCCCACGGGACTAGCGGGGGGGCTAGTCAAAAACATTCAGTACTTC,CASSPTGLAGGLVKNIQYF
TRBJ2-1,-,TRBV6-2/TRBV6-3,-,TGTGCCAGCAGTCAGGGTGAGCAGTTCTTC,CASSQGEQFF
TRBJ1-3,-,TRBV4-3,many,TGCGCCAGCAGCCAAGATAGTACGGTTGGAAACACCATATATTTT,CASSQDSTVGNTIYF
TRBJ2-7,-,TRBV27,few,TGTGCCAGCGGGTCGGCGGACGGTTCCTACGAGCAGTACTTC,CASGSADGSYEQYF
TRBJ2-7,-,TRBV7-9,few,TGTGCCAGCAGCTTAGGGGGTTTGAACGAGCAGTACTTC,CASSLGGLNEQYF
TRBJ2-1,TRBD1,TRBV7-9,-,TGTGCCAGCAGCCCTATACAGGGGGCGGCCTACAATGAGCAGTTCTTC,CASSPIQGAAYNEQFF